The following is a T cell receptor (beta chain) sequence with its context. This specimen belongs to a study of blood T cell repertoires in COVID-19. Study-level information: PBMCs, B-cell-depleted T cells, or T cells were the source of the cDNA or gDNA that made up the material.

This table comes from immunoSEQ multiplex PCR, and its TCRdb copy is limited to in-frame clones, with some not included. The sample consists of 200,000 to 250,000 clones, about 85% of them appearing once. This sequence originates from a woman between 50 and 59 years old with COVID-19, enrolled during active disease. The source material was peripheral blood.

In nucleotides, the CDR3 is TGTGCCAGCAGCAACGAAATACAGGGTGGTTATTGGAGGTGGGGGGAAAAACTGTTTTTT. Its translation is CASSNEIQGGYWRWGEKLFF. The chain has TRBV21-1 and TRBJ1-4; TRBD1, the D gene given by the table, was not confirmed from the DNA. TRBV21-1 is labeled a pseudogene. The CDR3 sequence is 20 residues long.